The next 14 T cell receptor beta chains were all read from a single sample in a study of T-cell reconstitution after alpha-beta-depleted transplantation in children. Molecular barcoding with unique molecular identifiers was used for the TCRbeta library. TCRdb processed the PCR reads anew with MiXCR; each CDR3 protein has one entry. This sample carries 450,000 to 550,000 distinct CDR3 sequences, 10% to 12% of them seen once, and the ten largest clones take around 15%. This specimen was PBMCs, mostly from graft donor cells, taken 180 days after TCRalphabeta/CD19-depleted stem cell transplant. Receptors were obtained from a female patient aged 2 to 10 who had a stem cell transplant for aplastic anemia, so the T cells may come from the graft donor.

V usage is TRBV20-1 and J usage is TRBJ2-1, with 11 bases aligning to TRBD2. In germline, CDR1 is DFQATT, CDR2 SNEGSKA (reference sequence). Unmatched junction bases numbered 8, after V lost 3 bases and J lost 13 bases. This CDR3 spans 13 amino acids. CDR3 coding DNA: TGCAGTGCTAGGTCTAGCGGGAGGATACCCCAGTTCTTC. This sequence encodes CSARSSGRIPQFF.

This chain links TRBV18 with TRBJ2-1; 12 bases align to TRBD2. This CDR3 is 16 amino acids long. Germline V gene sequence: CDR1 KGHSH, CDR2 LQKENI. V lost 2 bases to trimming and J lost 8 bases; unmatched junction nucleotides: 7. The CDR3 DNA reads as TGTGCCAGCTCACCAAAACTAGCGGGAGGCCGCTATGAGCAGTTCTTC. Translating gives CASSPKLAGGRYEQFF.

The chain employs TRBV7-3 and TRBJ1-6; D may be TRBD1 (5 bases). The CDR3 spans 17 residues. Trimming took off 5 bases at V and 4 bases at J, with 18 bases between the two ends. Germline V CDR1 and CDR2: SGHTA, FQGTGA. CDR3: CASSAGGAGTYNSPLHF. The CDR3 nucleotides read TGTGCCAGCAGCGCAGGAGGGGCAGGGACTTATAATTCACCCCTCCACTTT. Full variable domain (missing parts from reference TRBV7-3 and TRBJ1-6): GAGVSQTPSNKVTEKGKYVELRCDPISGHTALYWYRQSLGQGPEFLIYFQGTGAADDSGLPNDRFFAVRPEGSVSTLKIQRTERGDSAVYLCASSAGGAGTYNSPLHFGNGTRLTVT.

The V call is TRBV7-2, the J call TRBJ2-1; 9 nucleotides agree with TRBD2. The CDR3 consists of 16 residues. Per the germline V gene, CDR1 is SGHTA and CDR2 is FQGNSA. The ends lost 3 bases at V and 12 bases at J; junction bases unmatched: 15. CDR3 residues: CASSLGRASGALGQFF. In DNA form, the CDR3 reads TGTGCCAGCAGCTTGGGGCGGGCTAGCGGGGCCCTAGGGCAGTTCTTC.

This clonotype has ten or more counts. The V call is TRBV7-9, the J call TRBJ2-3; 8 bases align to TRBD2. The CDR3 has 15 residues. V lost 2 bases, J lost 2 bases, and 3 bases stayed unmatched. Per the germline V gene, CDR1 is SEHNR and CDR2 is FQNEAQ (reference sequence). The CDR3: CASSLFGRDTDTQYF. Here the CDR3 DNA reads TGTGCCAGCAGCTTATTCGGGAGGGACACAGATACGCAGTATTTT.

V usage is TRBV3-1 and J usage is TRBJ2-3, with 12 bases fitting TRBD2. Germline CDR1 is LGHDT and CDR2 is YNNKEL (reference sequence). V gave up 4 bases and J gave up 3 bases; unmatched junction bases: 5. This CDR3 has 16 residues. DNA of the CDR3: TGTGCCAGCAGCCTGACTAGCGGGAGAGGTACAGATACGCAGTATTTT. Its protein is CASSLTSGRGTDTQYF.

This clonotype has more than one count but fewer than ten. The chain is built from TRBV29-1 and TRBJ2-7; D is ambiguous. The germline V and J ends were trimmed by 4 bases and 2 bases, with 9 bases remaining between them. The CDR3 has 12 amino acids. Per germline, CDR1 SQVTM and CDR2 ANQGSEA. CDR3 in DNA: TGCAGCGTTGGTCAATCACCCTACGAGCAGTACTTC. Translated, it gives CSVGQSPYEQYF.

This clonotype was observed a handful of times. The chain is built from TRBV5-6 and TRBJ1-5; D unclear. V dropped 2 bases and J dropped 7 bases, with 7 bases sitting between them. The CDR3 length is 12 residues. CDR1 is SGHDT and CDR2 is YYEEEE in the germline V gene. The CDR3 spells CASSFGWQPQHF. The CDR3 coding sequence is TGTGCCAGCAGCTTCGGATGGCAGCCCCAGCATTTT.

There are a few counts of this clonotype. V gene TRBV11-2 combines with J gene TRBJ2-3; TRBD2 matches at 10 bases. CDR3 size: 15 residues. CDR1 is SGHAT, CDR2 FQNNGV, per germline. Unmatched junction bases numbered 9, after V lost 4 bases and J lost 8 bases. The CDR3 DNA reads TGTGCCAGCAGCTCGGCGGTAGCGGGAGGTCGTACGCAGTATTTT. This translates into CASSSAVAGGRTQYF. Full variable domain (rest looked up from reference TRBV11-2 and TRBJ2-3): EAGVAQSPRYKIIEKRQSVAFWCNPISGHATLYWYQQILGQGPKLLIQFQNNGVVDDSQLPKDRFSAERLKGVDSTLKIQPAKLEDSAVYLCASSSAVAGGRTQYFGPGTRLTVL.

This clonotype was counted only a few times. The chain joins TRBV7-8 to TRBJ1-2; a weak D match, TRBD1 (6 bases). V was pared by 0 bases and J by 13 bases, with 15 bases between. Germline CDR1 and CDR2: SGHVS and FQNEAQ. The CDR3 has 13 amino acids. CDR3 nucleotide sequence: TGTGCCAGCAGCTTAGCTGGGGCACAGGGCAGCACCTTC. This translates into CASSLAGAQGSTF.

The genes are TRBV5-1 and TRBJ2-7; D remains unclear. Trimming left V 1 base short and J 2 bases short, with 10 bases between. The CDR3 has 14 residues. Looked up from germline, CDR1 is SGHRS and CDR2 is YFSETQ. This chain's CDR3 is CASSLIPGTYEQYV. The CDR3 region has the DNA TGCGCCAGCAGCTTGATTCCTGGCACCTACGAGCAGTACGTC.

A remark on this clonotype: Its ends do not fully match the called genes, so a read error is possible. The rearrangement links TRBV20-1 to TRBJ2-7, with 9 positions matching TRBD2. CDR1 and CDR2 (germline): DFQATT, SNEGSKA (reference sequence). The CDR3 length is 16 residues. CDR3 DNA: TGCGGTGCTAGCCGGAGGGGTGTTAGCGGGAGCTACGAGCAGTACTTC. It encodes CGASRRGVSGSYEQYF.

This clonotype was detected a few times. DNA of the CDR3: TGTGCCACCAGCAGAATCAGGGGGGTGGCTGGGGCCAACGTCCTGACTTTC. Translation gives CATSRIRGVAGANVLTF. The V and J genes are TRBV15 and TRBJ2-6; D is perhaps TRBD1 (7 bases). V was cut by 2 bases and J by 2 bases, with 13 bases left in between. Germline V CDR1 and CDR2: LNHNV, YYDKDF (reference sequence). This CDR3 spans 17 amino acids.

This clonotype was seen a handful of times. The chain has TRBV6-2 or TRBV6-3 and TRBJ1-5, with 7 bases lining up with TRBD1. The CDR3 extends over 14 amino acids. V shed 6 bases, J shed 6 bases, and the junction held 8 bases outside the gene matches. In germline, CDR1 is MNHEY, CDR2 SVGEGT. CDR3 in DNA: TGTGCCAGCAGGGGAACAGGGGTCGGTCAGCCCCAGCATTTT. This gives the protein CASRGTGVGQPQHF.